This T cell receptor beta chain emerged from a study of Ad26.COV2.S vaccination and SARS-CoV-2 variants. Germline-derived CDR1 and CDR2 are MNHEY and SVGEGT. The CDR3 runs to 13 residues. Trimming cost V 5 bases and J 7 bases, with 9 bases left between them. Libraries were prepared by immunoSEQ multiplex PCR; TCRdb keeps only in-frame clonotypes and omits some of them. The data contain around 350,000 clones, approximately 85% of them singletons. The treatment was: 19 received Ad26.COV2.S at low or high dose, single or two shots; about 5 received placebo; per-sample allocation not given. Collection of samples fell on day 63 after the first vaccine or placebo injection.

The source was peripheral blood, collected in a trial of Ad26.COV2.S vaccine versus placebo. The clonotype was recovered from a person between 18 and 65 years old who received the Ad26.COV2.S COVID-19 vaccine or a placebo. The V call is TRBV6-2 or TRBV6-3, the J call TRBJ1-6; maybe TRBD1 (5 bases). CDR3 nucleotide sequence: TGTGCCAGCAGTGGGACGGAAAATTCACCCCTCCACTTT. Translating gives CASSGTENSPLHF.